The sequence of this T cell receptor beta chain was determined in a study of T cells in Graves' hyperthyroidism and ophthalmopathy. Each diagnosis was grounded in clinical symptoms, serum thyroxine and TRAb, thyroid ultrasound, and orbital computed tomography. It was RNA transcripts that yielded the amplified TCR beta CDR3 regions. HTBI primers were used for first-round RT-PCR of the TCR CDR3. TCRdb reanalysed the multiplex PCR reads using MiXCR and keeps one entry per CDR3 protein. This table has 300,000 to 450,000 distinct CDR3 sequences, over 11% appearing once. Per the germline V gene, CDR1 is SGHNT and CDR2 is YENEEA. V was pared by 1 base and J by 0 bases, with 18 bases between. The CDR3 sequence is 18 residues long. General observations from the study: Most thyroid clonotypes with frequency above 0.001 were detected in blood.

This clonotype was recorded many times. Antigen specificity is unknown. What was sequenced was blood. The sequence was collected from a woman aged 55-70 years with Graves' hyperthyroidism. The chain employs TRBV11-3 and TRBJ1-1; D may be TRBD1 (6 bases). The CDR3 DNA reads TGTGCCAGCAGCTTAGGGGGGCTTTGGGCGGGAATGAACACTGAAGCTTTCTTT. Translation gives CASSLGGLWAGMNTEAFF.